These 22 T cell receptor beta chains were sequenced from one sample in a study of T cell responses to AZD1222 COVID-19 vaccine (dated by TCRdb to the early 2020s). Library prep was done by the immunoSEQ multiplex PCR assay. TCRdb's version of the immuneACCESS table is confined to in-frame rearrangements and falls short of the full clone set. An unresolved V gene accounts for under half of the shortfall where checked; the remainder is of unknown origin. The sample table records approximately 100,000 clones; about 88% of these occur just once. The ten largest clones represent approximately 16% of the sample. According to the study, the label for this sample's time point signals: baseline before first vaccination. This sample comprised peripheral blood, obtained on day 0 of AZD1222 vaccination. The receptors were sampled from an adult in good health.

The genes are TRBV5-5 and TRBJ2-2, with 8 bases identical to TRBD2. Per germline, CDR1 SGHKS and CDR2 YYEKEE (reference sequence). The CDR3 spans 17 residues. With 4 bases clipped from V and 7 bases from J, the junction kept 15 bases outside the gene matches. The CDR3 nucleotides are TGTGCCAGCAGCCCCGGGGGGGGCTCTTTAAGAGGCGGGGAGCTGTTTTTT. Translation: CASSPGGGSLRGGELFF.

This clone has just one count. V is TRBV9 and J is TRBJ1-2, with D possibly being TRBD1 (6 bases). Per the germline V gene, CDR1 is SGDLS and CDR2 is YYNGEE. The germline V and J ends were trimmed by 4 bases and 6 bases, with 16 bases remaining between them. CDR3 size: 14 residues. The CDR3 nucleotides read TGTGCCAGCAGCCTCAGGTGGGGGCAGGATGGCTACACCTTC. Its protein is CASSLRWGQDGYTF.

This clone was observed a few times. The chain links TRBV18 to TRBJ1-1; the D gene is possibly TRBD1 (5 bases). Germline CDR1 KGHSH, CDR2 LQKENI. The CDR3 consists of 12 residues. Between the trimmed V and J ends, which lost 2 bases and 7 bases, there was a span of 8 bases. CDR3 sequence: CASSPVQGEAFF. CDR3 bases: TGTGCCAGCTCACCAGTCCAGGGTGAAGCTTTCTTT.

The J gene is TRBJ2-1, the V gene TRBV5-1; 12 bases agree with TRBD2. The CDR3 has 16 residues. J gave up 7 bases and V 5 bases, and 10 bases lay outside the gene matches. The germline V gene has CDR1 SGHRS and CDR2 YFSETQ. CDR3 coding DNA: TGCGCCAGCAGTTACGGTGGACTAGCGGGAACGAATGAGCAGTTCTTC. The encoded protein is CASSYGGLAGTNEQFF.

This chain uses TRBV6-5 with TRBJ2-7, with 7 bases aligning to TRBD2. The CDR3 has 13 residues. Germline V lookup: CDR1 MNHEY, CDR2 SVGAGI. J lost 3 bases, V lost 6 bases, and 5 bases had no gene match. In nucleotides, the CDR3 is TGTGCCAGCAGCATGGGACTAAACTACGAGCAGTACTTC. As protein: CASSMGLNYEQYF.

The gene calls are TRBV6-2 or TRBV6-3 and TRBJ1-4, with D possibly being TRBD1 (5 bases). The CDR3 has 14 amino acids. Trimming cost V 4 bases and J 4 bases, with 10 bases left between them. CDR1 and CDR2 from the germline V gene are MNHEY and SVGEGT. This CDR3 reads CASSWAGHNEKLFF. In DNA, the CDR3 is TGTGCCAGCAGTTGGGCAGGACATAATGAAAAACTGTTTTTT.

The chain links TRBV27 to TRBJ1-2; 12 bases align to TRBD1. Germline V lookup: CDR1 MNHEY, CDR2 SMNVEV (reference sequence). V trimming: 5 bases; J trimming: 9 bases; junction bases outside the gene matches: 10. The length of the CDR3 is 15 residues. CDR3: CASSITGTGGRSYTF. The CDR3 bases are TGTGCCAGCAGTATCACCGGGACAGGGGGCAGGAGCTACACCTTC.

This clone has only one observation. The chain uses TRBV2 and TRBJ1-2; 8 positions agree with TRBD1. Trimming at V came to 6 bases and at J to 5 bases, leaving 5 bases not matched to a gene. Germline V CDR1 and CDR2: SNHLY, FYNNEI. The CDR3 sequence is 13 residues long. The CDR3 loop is CASRTGEGYGYTF. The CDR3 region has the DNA TGTGCCAGCAGGACAGGGGAGGGATATGGCTACACCTTC.

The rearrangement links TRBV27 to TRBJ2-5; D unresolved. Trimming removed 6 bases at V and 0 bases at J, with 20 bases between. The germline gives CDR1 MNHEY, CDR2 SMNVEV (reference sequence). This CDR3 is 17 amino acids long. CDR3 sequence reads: CASRPGGLGWNQETQYF. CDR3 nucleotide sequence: TGTGCCAGCAGGCCTGGCGGTTTGGGCTGGAACCAAGAGACCCAGTACTTC.

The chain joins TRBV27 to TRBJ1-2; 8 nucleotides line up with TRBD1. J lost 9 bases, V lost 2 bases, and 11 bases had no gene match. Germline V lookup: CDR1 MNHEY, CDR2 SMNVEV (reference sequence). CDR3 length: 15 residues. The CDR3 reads CASSLISGGAGRYTF. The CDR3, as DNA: TGTGCCAGCAGTTTAATATCAGGGGGCGCGGGTCGCTACACCTTC.

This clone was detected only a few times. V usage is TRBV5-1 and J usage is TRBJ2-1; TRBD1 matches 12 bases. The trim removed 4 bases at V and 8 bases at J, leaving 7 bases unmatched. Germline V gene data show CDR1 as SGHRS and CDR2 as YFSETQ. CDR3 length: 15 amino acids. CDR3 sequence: CASSPGQGALDEQFF. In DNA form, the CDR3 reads TGCGCCAGCAGCCCGGGACAGGGGGCGTTGGATGAGCAGTTCTTC.

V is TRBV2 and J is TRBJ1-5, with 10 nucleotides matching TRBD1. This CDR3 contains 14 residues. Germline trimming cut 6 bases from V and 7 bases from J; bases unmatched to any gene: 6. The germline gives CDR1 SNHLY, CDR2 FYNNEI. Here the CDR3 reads CASRGTGAGQPQHF. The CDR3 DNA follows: TGTGCCAGCAGGGGGACAGGGGCTGGACAGCCCCAGCATTTT.

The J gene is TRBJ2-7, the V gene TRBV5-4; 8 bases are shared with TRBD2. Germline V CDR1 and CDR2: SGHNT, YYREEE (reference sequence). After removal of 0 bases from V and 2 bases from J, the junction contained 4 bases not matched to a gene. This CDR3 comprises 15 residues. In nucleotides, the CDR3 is TGTGCCAGCAGCTTGGACACGGGAGGGCCCTACGAGCAGTACTTC. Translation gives CASSLDTGGPYEQYF.

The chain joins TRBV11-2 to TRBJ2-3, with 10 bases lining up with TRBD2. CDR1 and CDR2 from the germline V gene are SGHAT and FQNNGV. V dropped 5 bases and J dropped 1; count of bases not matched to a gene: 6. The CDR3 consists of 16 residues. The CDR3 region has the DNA TGTGCCAGCAGCCCAGGACTAGCGGTGGGCACAGATACGCAGTATTTT. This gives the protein CASSPGLAVGTDTQYF.

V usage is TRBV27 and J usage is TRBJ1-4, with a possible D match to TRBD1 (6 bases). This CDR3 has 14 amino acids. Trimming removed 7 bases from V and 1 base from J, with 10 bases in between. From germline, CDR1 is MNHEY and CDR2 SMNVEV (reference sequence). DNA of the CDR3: TGTGCCAGCACCAGGGGTGGAACTAATGAAAAACTGTTTTTT. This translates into CASTRGGTNEKLFF.

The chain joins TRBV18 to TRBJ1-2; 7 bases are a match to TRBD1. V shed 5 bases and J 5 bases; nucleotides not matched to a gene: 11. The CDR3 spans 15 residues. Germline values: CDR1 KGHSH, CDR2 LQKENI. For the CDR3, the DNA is TGTGCCAGCTCATCCTATACCGACAGGGATTATGGCTACACCTTC. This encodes CASSSYTDRDYGYTF.

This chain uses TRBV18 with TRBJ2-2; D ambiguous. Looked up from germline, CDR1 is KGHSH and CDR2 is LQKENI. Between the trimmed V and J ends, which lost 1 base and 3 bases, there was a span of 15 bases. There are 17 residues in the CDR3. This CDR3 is CASSPLVTLEYTGELFF. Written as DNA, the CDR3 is TGTGCCAGCTCACCACTGGTGACATTGGAATACACCGGGGAGCTGTTTTTT.

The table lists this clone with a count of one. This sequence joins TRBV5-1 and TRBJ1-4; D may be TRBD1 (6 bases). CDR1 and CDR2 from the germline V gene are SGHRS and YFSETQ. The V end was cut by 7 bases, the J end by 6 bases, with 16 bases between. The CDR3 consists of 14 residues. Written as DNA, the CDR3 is TGCGCCAGCTCCGTGGGGGGGGCCGATGAAAAACTGTTTTTT. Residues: CASSVGGADEKLFF.

The CDR3 region has the DNA TGCGCCAGCAGCCAAAGTGGGGACAGGTCCCACGAGCAGTACTTC. The encoded protein is CASSQSGDRSHEQYF. V and J are TRBV4-1 and TRBJ2-7, with 8 bases aligning to TRBD1. This CDR3 spans 15 amino acids. The germline V gene has CDR1 MGHRA and CDR2 YSYEKL. J lost 5 bases, V lost 2 bases, and 8 bases had no gene match.

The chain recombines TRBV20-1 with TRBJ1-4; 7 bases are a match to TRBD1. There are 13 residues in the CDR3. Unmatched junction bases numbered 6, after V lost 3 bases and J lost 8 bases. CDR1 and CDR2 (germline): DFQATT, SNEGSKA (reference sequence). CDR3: CSASTGAGEKLFF. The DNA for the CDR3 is TGCAGTGCTAGTACAGGGGCCGGCGAAAAACTGTTTTTT.

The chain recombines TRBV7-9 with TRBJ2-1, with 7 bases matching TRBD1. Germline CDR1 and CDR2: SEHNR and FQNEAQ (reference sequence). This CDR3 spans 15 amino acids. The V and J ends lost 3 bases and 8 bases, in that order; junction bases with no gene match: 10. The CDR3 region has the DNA TGTGCCAGCAGCTTCTTAGGGGGCAGAATAGATGAGCAGTTCTTC. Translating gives CASSFLGGRIDEQFF. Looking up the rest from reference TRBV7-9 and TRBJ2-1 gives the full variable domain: DTGVSQNPRHKITKRGQNVTFRCDPISEHNRLYWYRQTLGQGPEFLTYFQNEAQLEKSRLLSDRFSAERPKGSFSTLEIQRTEQGDSAMYLCASSFLGGRIDEQFFGPGTRLTVL.

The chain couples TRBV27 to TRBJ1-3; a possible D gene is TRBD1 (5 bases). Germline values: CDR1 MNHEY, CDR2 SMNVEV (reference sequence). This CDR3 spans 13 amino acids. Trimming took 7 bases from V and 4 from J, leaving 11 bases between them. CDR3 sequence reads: CASIRGRGNTIYF. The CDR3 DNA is TGTGCCAGCATACGGGGGAGAGGAAACACCATATATTTT.